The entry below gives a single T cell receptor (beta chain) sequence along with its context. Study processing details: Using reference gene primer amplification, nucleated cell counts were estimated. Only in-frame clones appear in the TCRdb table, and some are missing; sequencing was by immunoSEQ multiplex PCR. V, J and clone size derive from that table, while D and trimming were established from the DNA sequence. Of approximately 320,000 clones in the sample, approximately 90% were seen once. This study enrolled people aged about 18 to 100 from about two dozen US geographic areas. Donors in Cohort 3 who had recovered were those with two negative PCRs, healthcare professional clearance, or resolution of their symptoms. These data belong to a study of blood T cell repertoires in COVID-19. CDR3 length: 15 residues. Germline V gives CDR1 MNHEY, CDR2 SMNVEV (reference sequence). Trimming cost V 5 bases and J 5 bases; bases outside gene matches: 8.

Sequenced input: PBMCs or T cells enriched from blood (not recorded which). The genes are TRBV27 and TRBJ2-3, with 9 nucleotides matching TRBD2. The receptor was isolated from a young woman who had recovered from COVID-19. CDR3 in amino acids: CASSRLAGAGDTQYF. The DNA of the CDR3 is TGTGCCAGCAGTAGATTAGCGGGGGCTGGAGATACGCAGTATTTT.